This T cell receptor beta chain was profiled in a study of cytomegalovirus exposure and HLA in healthy donors. This CDR3 comprises 15 residues. Germline lookup yields CDR1 MNHEY and CDR2 SMNVEV (reference sequence). Trimming at V came to 6 bases and at J to 6 bases, leaving 10 bases not matched to a gene. Vbeta (60) and Jbeta (13) primers were used in the PCR. Sequencing was performed with immunoSEQ multiplex PCR; in TCRdb, only in-frame clones are kept and a portion is missing. Of roughly 100,000 clones detected, around 76% appear once; the ten largest clones hold about 6.1%. The sample comprised PBMCs. The chain employs TRBV27 and TRBJ2-4, with 8 bases fitting TRBD1. This receptor was taken from a woman between 50 and 59 years old in good health and CMV-seropositive. The CDR3 DNA reads TGTGCCAGCAGACCATACAGACAGGGGACAAACATTCAGTACTTC. It is translated as CASRPYRQGTNIQYF.